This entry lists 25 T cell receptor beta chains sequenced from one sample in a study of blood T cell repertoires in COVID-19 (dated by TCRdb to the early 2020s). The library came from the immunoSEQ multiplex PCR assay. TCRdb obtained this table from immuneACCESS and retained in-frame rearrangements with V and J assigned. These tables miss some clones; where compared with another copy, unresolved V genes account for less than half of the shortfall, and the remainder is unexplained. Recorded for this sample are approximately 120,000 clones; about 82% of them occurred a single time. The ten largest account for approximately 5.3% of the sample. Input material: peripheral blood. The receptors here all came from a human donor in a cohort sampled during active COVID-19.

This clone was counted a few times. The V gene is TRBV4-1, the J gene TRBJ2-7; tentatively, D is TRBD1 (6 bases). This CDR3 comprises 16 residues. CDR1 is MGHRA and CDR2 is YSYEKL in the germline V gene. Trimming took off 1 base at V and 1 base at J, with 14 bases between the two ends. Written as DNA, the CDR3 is TGCGCCAGCAGCCAAGGATCCGGGACAAAGTCCTACGAGCAGTACTTC. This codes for CASSQGSGTKSYEQYF.

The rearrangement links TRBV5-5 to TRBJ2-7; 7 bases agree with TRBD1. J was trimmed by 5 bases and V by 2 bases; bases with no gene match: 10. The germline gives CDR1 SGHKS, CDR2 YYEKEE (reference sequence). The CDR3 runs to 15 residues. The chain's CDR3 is CASSLGATGQHEQYF. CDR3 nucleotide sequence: TGTGCCAGCAGCTTAGGGGCGACAGGGCAACACGAGCAGTACTTC.

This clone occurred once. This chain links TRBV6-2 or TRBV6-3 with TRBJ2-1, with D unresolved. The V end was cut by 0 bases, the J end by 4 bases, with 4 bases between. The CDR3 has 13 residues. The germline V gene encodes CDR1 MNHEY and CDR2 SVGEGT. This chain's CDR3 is CASSYSGYNEQFF. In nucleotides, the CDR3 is TGTGCCAGCAGTTACTCCGGGTACAATGAGCAGTTCTTC.

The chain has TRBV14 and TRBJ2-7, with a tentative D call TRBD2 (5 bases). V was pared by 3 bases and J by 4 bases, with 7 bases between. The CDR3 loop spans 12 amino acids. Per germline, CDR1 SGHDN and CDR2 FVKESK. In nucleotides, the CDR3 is TGTGCCAGCAGCCAGGGGAGATACGAGCAGTACTTC. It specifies CASSQGRYEQYF. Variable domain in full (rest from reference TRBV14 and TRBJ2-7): EAGVTQFPSHSVIEKGQTVTLRCDPISGHDNLYWYRRVMGKEIKFLLHFVKESKQDESGMPNNRFLAERTGGTYSTLKVQPAELEDSGVYFCASSQGRYEQYFGPGTRLTVT.

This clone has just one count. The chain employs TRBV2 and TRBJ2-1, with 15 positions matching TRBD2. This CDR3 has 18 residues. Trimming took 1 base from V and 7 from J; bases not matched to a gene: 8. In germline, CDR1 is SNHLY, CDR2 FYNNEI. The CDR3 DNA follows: TGTGCCAGCAGTGAAGGGACTAGCGGGAGGGCCCCTAGAAATGAGCAGTTCTTC. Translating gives CASSEGTSGRAPRNEQFF.

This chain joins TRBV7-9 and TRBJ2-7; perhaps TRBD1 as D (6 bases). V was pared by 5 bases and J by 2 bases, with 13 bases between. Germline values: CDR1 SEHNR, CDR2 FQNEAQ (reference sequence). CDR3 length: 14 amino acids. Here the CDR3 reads CASSQDRPTYEQYF. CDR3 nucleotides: TGTGCCAGCAGCCAAGACAGGCCTACCTACGAGCAGTACTTC.

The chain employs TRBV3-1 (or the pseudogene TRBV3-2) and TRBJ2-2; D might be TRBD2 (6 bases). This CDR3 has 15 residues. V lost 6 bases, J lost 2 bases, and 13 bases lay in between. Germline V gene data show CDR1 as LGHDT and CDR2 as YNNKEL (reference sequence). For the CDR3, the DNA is TGTGCCAGCAGACGGGACTTACGAAACACCGGGGAGCTGTTTTTT. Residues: CASRRDLRNTGELFF.

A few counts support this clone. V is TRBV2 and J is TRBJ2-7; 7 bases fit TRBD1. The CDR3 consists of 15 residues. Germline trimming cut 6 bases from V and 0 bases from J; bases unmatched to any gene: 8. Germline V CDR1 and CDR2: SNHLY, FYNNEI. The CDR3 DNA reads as TGTGCCAGCAGAACCGGGACAGCGAGCTCCTACGAGCAGTACTTC. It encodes CASRTGTASSYEQYF.

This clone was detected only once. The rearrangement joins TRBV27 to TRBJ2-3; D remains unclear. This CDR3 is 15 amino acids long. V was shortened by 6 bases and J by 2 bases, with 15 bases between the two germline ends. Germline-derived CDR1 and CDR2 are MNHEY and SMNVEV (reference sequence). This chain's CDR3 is CASSVAMLNTDTQYF. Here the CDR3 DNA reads TGTGCCAGCAGCGTGGCAATGCTTAACACAGATACGCAGTATTTT.

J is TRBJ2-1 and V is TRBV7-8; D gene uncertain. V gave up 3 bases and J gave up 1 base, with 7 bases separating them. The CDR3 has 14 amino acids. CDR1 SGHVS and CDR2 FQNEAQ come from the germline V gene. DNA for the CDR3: TGTGCCAGCAGCTTTCGGCGGTCCTACAATGAGCAGTTCTTC. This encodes CASSFRRSYNEQFF.

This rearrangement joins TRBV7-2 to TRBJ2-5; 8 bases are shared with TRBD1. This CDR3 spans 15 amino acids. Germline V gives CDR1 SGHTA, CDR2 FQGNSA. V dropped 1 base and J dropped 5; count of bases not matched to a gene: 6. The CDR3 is CASSLGTGQGETQYF. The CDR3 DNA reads TGTGCCAGCAGCTTAGGGACAGGGCAGGGGGAGACCCAGTACTTC.

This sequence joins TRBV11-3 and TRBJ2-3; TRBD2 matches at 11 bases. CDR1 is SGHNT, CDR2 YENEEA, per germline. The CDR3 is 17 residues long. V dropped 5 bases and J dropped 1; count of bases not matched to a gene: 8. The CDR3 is CASSLRGTSGRTDTQYF. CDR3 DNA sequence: TGTGCCAGCAGCCTCCGGGGGACTAGCGGCCGCACAGATACGCAGTATTTT. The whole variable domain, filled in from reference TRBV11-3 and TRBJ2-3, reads EAGVVQSPRYKIIEKKQPVAFWCNPISGHNTLYWYLQNLGQGPELLIRYENEEAVDDSQLPKDRFSAERLKGVDSTLKIQPAELGDSAVYLCASSLRGTSGRTDTQYFGPGTRLTVL.

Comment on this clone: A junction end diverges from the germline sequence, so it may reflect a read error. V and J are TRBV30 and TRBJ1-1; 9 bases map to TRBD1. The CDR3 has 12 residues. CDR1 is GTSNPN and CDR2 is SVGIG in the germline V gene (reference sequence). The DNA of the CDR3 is TGTGCCTTGTCTCCGGGACAGGGCTTGTCGGTCTTT. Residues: CALSPGQGLSVF.

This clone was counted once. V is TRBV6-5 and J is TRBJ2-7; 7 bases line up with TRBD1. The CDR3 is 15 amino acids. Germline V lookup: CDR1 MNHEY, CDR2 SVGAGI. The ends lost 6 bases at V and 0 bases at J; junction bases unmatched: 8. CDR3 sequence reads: CASSPGTANSYEQYF. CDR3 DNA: TGTGCCAGCAGCCCCGGGACAGCGAACTCCTACGAGCAGTACTTC.

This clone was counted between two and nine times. The CDR3 DNA reads as TGCGCCAGCAGCTCAGGACTAGCGGGATCTTACACCGGGGAGCTGTTTTTT. It codes for CASSSGLAGSYTGELFF. The chain employs TRBV5-1 and TRBJ2-2; 12 bases agree with TRBD2. There are 17 residues in the CDR3. Germline V CDR1 and CDR2: SGHRS, YFSETQ. The V gene end was trimmed by 3 bases and the J gene end by 3 bases; junction bases not matched to a gene: 6.

CDR3 in amino acids: CASSLARSSAQETQYF. The CDR3 DNA sequence: TGTGCCAGCAGCTTAGCGAGGTCTAGCGCTCAAGAGACCCAGTACTTC. V usage is TRBV7-9 and J usage is TRBJ2-5, with D maybe TRBD2 (6 bases). CDR3 size: 16 residues. Trimming pared 0 bases from V and 2 bases from J, leaving 13 bases between. Germline CDR1 and CDR2: SEHNR and FQNEAQ (reference sequence).

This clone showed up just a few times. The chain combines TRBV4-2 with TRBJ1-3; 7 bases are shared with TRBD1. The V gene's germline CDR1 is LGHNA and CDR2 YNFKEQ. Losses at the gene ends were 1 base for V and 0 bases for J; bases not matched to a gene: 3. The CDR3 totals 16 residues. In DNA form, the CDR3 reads TGTGCCAGCAGCCAAGTTGAGGGGGCCTCTGGAAACACCATATATTTT. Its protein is CASSQVEGASGNTIYF.

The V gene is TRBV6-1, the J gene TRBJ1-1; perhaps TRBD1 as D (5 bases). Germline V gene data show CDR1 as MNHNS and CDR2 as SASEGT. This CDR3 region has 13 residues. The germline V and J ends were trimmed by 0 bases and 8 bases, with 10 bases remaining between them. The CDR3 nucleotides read TGTGCCAGCAGTGAAGCTGGGAAGGGGGAAGCTTTCTTT. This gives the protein CASSEAGKGEAFF.

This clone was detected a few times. CDR3 loop: CASSSQGASNQPQHF. The CDR3 DNA reads as TGTGCCAGCAGCTCACAGGGGGCTAGCAATCAGCCCCAGCATTTT. The J gene is TRBJ1-5, the V gene TRBV7-2, with TRBD1 matching over 9 bases. V trimming: 4 bases; J trimming: 0 bases; junction bases outside the gene matches: 1. The CDR3 is made up of 15 amino acids. In germline, CDR1 is SGHTA, CDR2 FQGNSA.

The CDR3 sequence: CASSLSGNTIYF. The CDR3 region has the DNA TGTGCCAGCAGCTTATCTGGAAACACCATATATTTT. The gene calls are TRBV14 and TRBJ1-3, with D unclear. V dropped 5 bases and J dropped 1 base, with 3 bases sitting between them. There are 12 residues in the CDR3. The germline V gene encodes CDR1 SGHDN and CDR2 FVKESK.

For the CDR3, the DNA is TGTGCCGCCGGGACAGGGAAGTTTGGTGGCTACACCTTC. It is translated as CAAGTGKFGGYTF. The chain uses TRBV6-5 and TRBJ1-2, with 9 bases matching TRBD1. The CDR3 totals 13 residues. Looked up from germline, CDR1 is MNHEY and CDR2 is SVGAGI. The junction had 11 bases not matched to a gene; V was cut back by 11 bases and J by 7 bases.

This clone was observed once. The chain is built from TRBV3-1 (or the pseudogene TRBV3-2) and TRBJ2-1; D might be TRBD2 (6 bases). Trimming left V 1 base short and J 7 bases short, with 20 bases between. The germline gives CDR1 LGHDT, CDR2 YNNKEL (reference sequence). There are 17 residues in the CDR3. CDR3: CASSQGSGGFRENEQFF. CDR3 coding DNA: TGTGCCAGCAGCCAAGGATCCGGCGGGTTCCGGGAGAATGAGCAGTTCTTC.

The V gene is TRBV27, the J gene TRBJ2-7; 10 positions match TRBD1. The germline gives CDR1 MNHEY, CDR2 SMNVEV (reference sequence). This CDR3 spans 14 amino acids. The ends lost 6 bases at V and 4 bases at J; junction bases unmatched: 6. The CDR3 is CASSPTGGRYEQYF. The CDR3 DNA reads TGTGCCAGCAGCCCGACAGGGGGCAGGTACGAGCAGTACTTC.

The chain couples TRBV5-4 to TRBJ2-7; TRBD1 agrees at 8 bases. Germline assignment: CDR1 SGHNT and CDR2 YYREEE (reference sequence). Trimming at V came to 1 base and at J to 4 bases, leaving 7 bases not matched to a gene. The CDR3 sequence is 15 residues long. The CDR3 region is CASSLWQGAVYEQYF. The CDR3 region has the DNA TGTGCCAGCAGCTTGTGGCAGGGGGCGGTATACGAGCAGTACTTC.

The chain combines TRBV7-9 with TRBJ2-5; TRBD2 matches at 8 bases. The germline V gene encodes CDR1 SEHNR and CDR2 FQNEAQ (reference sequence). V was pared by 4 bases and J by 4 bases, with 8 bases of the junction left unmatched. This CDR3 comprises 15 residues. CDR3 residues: CASSSLAGWGETQYF. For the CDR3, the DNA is TGTGCCAGCAGCTCGTTAGCGGGATGGGGAGAGACCCAGTACTTC.